The 13 T cell receptor beta chains listed next were all sequenced from one sample in a study of T-cell reconstitution after alpha-beta-depleted transplantation in children. This sample's TCRbeta library carried unique molecular identifier barcodes. TCRdb processed the PCR reads anew with MiXCR; each CDR3 protein has one entry. This sample carries about 260,000 distinct CDR3 sequences, under 9.5% of them seen once, and the ten largest clones take 5% to 7%. This specimen consisted of PBMCs, mostly from graft donor cells, obtained 180 days after TCRalphabeta/CD19-depleted stem cell transplant. The receptor set was obtained from a male patient between 10 and 17 years old who had a stem cell transplant for acute lymphoblastic leukemia, so the T cells may come from the graft donor.

This clonotype was found many times. At one end the junction does not follow the germline gene, possibly because of a read error. The chain recombines TRBV12-3 or TRBV12-4 with TRBJ2-5; D is unclear. The CDR3 consists of 13 residues. CDR3 in DNA: TGTGCCAGCAGTCCTAGGGCTAAAGACACCCAGTACTTC. This gives the protein CASSPRAKDTQYF.

This clonotype came up many times. The chain combines TRBV12-3 or TRBV12-4 with TRBJ1-5; D is perhaps TRBD1 (6 bases). The ends were cut back, 2 bases at V and 7 bases at J, with 15 bases in the middle. The CDR3 extends over 15 amino acids. The CDR3 protein is CASSLSFGQWQPQHF. DNA of the CDR3: TGTGCCAGCAGTTTATCCTTTGGACAGTGGCAGCCCCAGCATTTT.

This clonotype showed up many times. This chain links TRBV7-7 with TRBJ2-7; possibly TRBD1 for D (5 bases). Trimming cost V 1 base and J 0 bases, with 10 bases left between them. CDR3 size: 15 residues. CDR1 and CDR2 (germline): SSHAT, FNYEAQ (reference sequence). The CDR3 here is CASSLGYRSSYEQYF. The CDR3 DNA is TGTGCCAGCAGCTTAGGTTACAGGAGCTCCTACGAGCAGTACTTC.

Many counts were recorded for this clonotype. The V call is TRBV20-1, the J call TRBJ2-5; D tentatively reads TRBD1 or TRBD2 (5 bases each). CDR1 and CDR2 (germline): DFQATT, SNEGSKA (reference sequence). CDR3 length: 13 amino acids. The V gene lost 0 bases and the J gene lost 4 bases, with 9 bases spanning the gap. The CDR3 bases are TGCAGTGCTAGAGAAAAGGGGACAGAGACCCAGTACTTC. Translated, it gives CSAREKGTETQYF.

The chain couples TRBV14 to TRBJ2-2; no definite D call. The CDR3 spans 14 residues. The V end lost 0 bases, the J end lost 3 bases, and 5 bases lay between the germline ends. Germline V gene lookup returns CDR1 SGHDN and CDR2 FVKESK. This CDR3 reads CASSQDSDTGELFF. The CDR3 DNA reads as TGTGCCAGCAGCCAAGATTCGGACACCGGGGAGCTGTTTTTT.

This clonotype was seen at least ten times. This sequence joins TRBV5-1 and TRBJ1-3; 7 bases map to TRBD1. CDR3 length: 15 amino acids. Trimming cost V 4 bases and J 0 bases; bases outside gene matches: 4. The germline gives CDR1 SGHRS, CDR2 YFSETQ. This CDR3 is CASSNRGDSGNTIYF. DNA for the CDR3: TGCGCCAGCAGCAACAGGGGCGACTCTGGAAACACCATATATTTT. Full variable domain (missing parts from reference TRBV5-1 and TRBJ1-3): KAGVTQTPRYLIKTRGQQVTLSCSPISGHRSVSWYQQTPGQGLQFLFEYFSETQRNKGNFPGRFSGRQFSNSRSEMNVSTLELGDSALYLCASSNRGDSGNTIYFGEGSWLTVV.

In its sample, this clonotype was seen many times. The V gene is TRBV10-3, the J gene TRBJ2-7, with D perhaps given as TRBD1 or TRBD2 (7 bases each). V was shortened by 4 bases and J by 2 bases, with 18 bases between the two germline ends. Looked up from germline, CDR1 is ENHRY and CDR2 is SYGVKD. This CDR3 is built from 16 residues. CDR3 in DNA: TGTGCCATCAGTGGACAGGGAGGGCGGGACCCCTACGAGCAGTACTTC. Translating it yields CAISGQGGRDPYEQYF.

This clonotype was observed a few times. CDR3: CATAPDRVVGQPQHF. The CDR3 nucleotides are TGTGCCACAGCCCCGGACAGGGTGGTCGGTCAGCCCCAGCATTTT. This chain uses TRBV27 with TRBJ1-5, with TRBD1 identical over 8 bases. The CDR3 loop spans 15 amino acids. The germline V gene has CDR1 MNHEY and CDR2 SMNVEV (reference sequence). Trimming removed 10 bases from V and 6 bases from J; junction bases left unmatched: 14.

Ten or more counts support this clonotype. V gene TRBV29-1 combines with J gene TRBJ2-1; D possibly uses TRBD1 or TRBD2 (5 bases each). V was cut by 6 bases and J by 6 bases, with 21 bases left in between. The germline V gene encodes CDR1 SQVTM and CDR2 ANQGSEA. The CDR3 spans 15 residues. This chain's CDR3 is CSVGRPSRVGNEQFF. The CDR3 DNA reads as TGCAGCGTGGGCCGTCCTAGCAGGGTCGGCAATGAGCAGTTCTTC.

This clonotype was counted at least ten times. The rearrangement uses TRBV20-1 and TRBJ1-4; D is undetermined. Between the trimmed V and J ends, which lost 5 bases and 11 bases, there was a span of 9 bases. CDR1 is DFQATT, CDR2 SNEGSKA, per germline (reference sequence). This CDR3 spans 10 amino acids. The CDR3 loop reads CSAARDKLFF. CDR3 DNA: TGCAGTGCTGCCCGAGACAAACTGTTTTTT.

This clonotype occurred many times. V gene TRBV12-3 or TRBV12-4 combines with J gene TRBJ1-5, with TRBD1 as a possible D gene (6 bases). Trimming left V 5 bases short and J 6 bases short, with 20 bases between. The CDR3 covers 16 residues. The CDR3 protein is CASSPIQGGSGQPQHF. The CDR3 DNA reads TGTGCCAGCAGTCCTATACAGGGCGGATCAGGTCAGCCCCAGCATTTT.

This clonotype came up many times. The V gene is TRBV20-1, the J gene TRBJ2-7, with D perhaps matching TRBD2 (5 bases). V lost 3 bases and J 4 bases, leaving 19 bases between the germline ends. Germline CDR1 reads DFQATT; CDR2 reads SNEGSKA (reference sequence). CDR3 length equals 15 residues. The CDR3 DNA reads TGCAGTGCTAGGAGATACATTAGCGACCATTACGAGCAGTACTTC. It specifies CSARRYISDHYEQYF.

The sample holds many counts of this clonotype. This chain links TRBV24-1 with TRBJ2-2; D might be TRBD1 (5 bases). The CDR3 is 17 amino acids. Looked up from germline, CDR1 is KGHDR and CDR2 is SFDVKD. V shed 3 bases and J shed 0 bases, with 13 bases lying between them. The CDR3 nucleotides are TGTGCCACCAGTGATCCGACAGCTACTTCGAACACCGGGGAGCTGTTTTTT. Amino acid sequence: CATSDPTATSNTGELFF.